The rows below give T cell receptor beta chains drawn from one sample of a study of T cell responses to AZD1222 COVID-19 vaccine. This table comes from immunoSEQ multiplex PCR, and its TCRdb copy is limited to in-frame clones, with some not included. The table records tens of thousands of clones, around three quarters of them present only once. This sample comprised peripheral blood, obtained on day 0 of AZD1222 vaccination. These receptors were obtained from an adult in good health. CDR3s include the opening cysteine and the closing phenylalanine or tryptophan. Each record gives: V gene, J gene, D gene, clone size, CDR3 DNA, CDR3 protein. The D gene is left open where the match is weak. The size entry is marked missing in some rows and otherwise reads once, few, many or a size class.

>TRBV3-1/TRBV3-2|TRBJ1-1|NA|NA
TGTGCCAGCAGCCGCCTAAGGGGGGGACCAACTGAAGCTTTCTTT
CASSRLRGGPTEAFF
>TRBV5-4|TRBJ1-2|TRBD1|NA
TGTGCCAGCAGCTTACTCCGGGACAGGAGCTATGGCTACACCTTC
CASSLLRDRSYGYTF
>TRBV4-3|TRBJ1-4|NA|once
TGCGCCAGCAGCCGGGATATTAACGAAAAACTGTTTTTT
CASSRDINEKLFF
>TRBV4-3|TRBJ2-3|NA|NA
TGCGCCAGCAGCCAAGAAACGAACAGGTTTGGAGATACGCAGTATTTT
CASSQETNRFGDTQYF
>TRBV9|TRBJ1-5|NA|few
TGTGCCAGCAGCGTAGGGGGTGGCAATCAGCCCCAGCATTTT
CASSVGGGNQPQHF
>TRBV7-8|TRBJ1-6|TRBD1|NA
TGTGCCAGCAGCCCCGGGACAGCCTTTTCCTATAATTCACCCCTCCACTTT
CASSPGTAFSYNSPLHF
>TRBV5-1|TRBJ2-3|NA|NA
TGCGCCAGCAGCCAAACAGGAGCTAGCACAGATACGCAGTATTTT
CASSQTGASTDTQYF
>TRBV5-1|TRBJ2-7|TRBD2|NA
TGCGCCACCTCGCTCGGGCTAGCGGGGGTAGTGGACGAGCAGTACTTC
CATSLGLAGVVDEQYF
>TRBV19|TRBJ2-3|TRBD2|NA
TGTGCCAGTAGGCGGGGGGGCACAGATACGCAGTATTTT
CASRRGGTDTQYF
>TRBV6-6|TRBJ1-1|NA|NA
TGTGCCAGCAGTTACTCGAGCGGGGACACTGAAGCTTTCTTT
CASSYSSGDTEAFF
>TRBV6-6|TRBJ2-7|TRBD1|NA
TGTGCCAGCAGTTACTCGAGGGGGACAGGGCGTCCCGAGCAGTACTTC
CASSYSRGTGRPEQYF
>TRBV19|TRBJ1-1|NA|NA
TGTGCCAGTAGCTCAGGGAACACTGAAGCTTTCTTT
CASSSGNTEAFF
>TRBV12-3/TRBV12-4|TRBJ1-1|NA|few
TGTGCCAGCAGTTACTCCGAAGCTTTCTTT
CASSYSEAFF
>TRBV19|TRBJ1-1|NA|medium-sized
TGTGCCAGTAGTATTCGGGAAAGCACTGAAGCTTTCTTT
CASSIRESTEAFF
>TRBV5-6|TRBJ1-1|NA|NA
TGTGCCAGCAGCTTATGGATCGACACTGAAGCTTTCTTT
CASSLWIDTEAFF
>TRBV18|TRBJ1-5|NA|once
TGTGCCAGCTCACAGGAATACAATCAGCCCCAGCATTTT
CASSQEYNQPQHF
>TRBV5-6|TRBJ2-3|TRBD1|NA
TGTGCCAGCAGCCCCGGACAGGGAAGGGATACGCAGTATTTT
CASSPGQGRDTQYF
>TRBV29-1|TRBJ1-5|NA|few
TGCAGCGTTGGGGAGAGCAATCAGCCCCAGCATTTT
CSVGESNQPQHF
>TRBV5-5|TRBJ2-5|NA|NA
TGTGCCAGCAGCTTGGAAGGGAGAGTACAGGGCTTACAAGAGACCCAGTACTTC
CASSLEGRVQGLQETQYF
>TRBV18|TRBJ2-1|TRBD1|NA
TGTGCCAGCTCACCATTCGGACAGGGGGGAAATGAGCAGTTCTTC
CASSPFGQGGNEQFF
>TRBV4-1|TRBJ1-5|NA|NA
TGCGCCAGCAGCCAAGATTCGGCAGGTTACAATCAGCCCCAGCATTTT
CASSQDSAGYNQPQHF
>TRBV3-1/TRBV3-2|TRBJ2-2|NA|NA
TGTGCCAGCATTCCGGGACCTAACACCGGGGAGCTGTTTTTT
CASIPGPNTGELFF
>TRBV4-3|TRBJ1-2|NA|NA
TGCGCCAGCAGCCAAGATGGGCCAGACTATGGCTACACCTTC
CASSQDGPDYGYTF
>TRBV4-1|TRBJ1-5|NA|once
TGCGCCAGCAGCCAAGGGACACAAGCGGATCAGCCCCAGCATTTT
CASSQGTQADQPQHF
>TRBV9|TRBJ1-2|NA|NA
TGTGCCAGCAGCTCTCTAGAAGAAGGCTACACCTTC
CASSSLEEGYTF
>TRBV7-9|TRBJ1-1|NA|NA
TGTGCCAGCAGCCTGGGAGGCGCCGGGCACACTGAAGCTTTCTTT
CASSLGGAGHTEAFF
>TRBV3-1/TRBV3-2|TRBJ2-7|NA|NA
TGTGCCAGCAGCCCCGTCACCACTAGCAACAACTACGAGCAGTACTTC
CASSPVTTSNNYEQYF
>TRBV9|TRBJ1-1|TRBD1|NA
TGTGCCAGCAGCGGGACAGGGGAAACTGAAGCTTTCTTT
CASSGTGETEAFF
>TRBV4-1|TRBJ2-2|NA|NA
TGCGCCAGCAGCTTTCGCGGTGCGGGGGCCACCGGGGAGCTGTTTTTT
CASSFRGAGATGELFF
>TRBV7-2|TRBJ1-3|TRBD1|many
TGTGCCAGCAGCGATCGACAGGGGTTAAACACCATATATTTT
CASSDRQGLNTIYF
>TRBV4-3|TRBJ1-4|NA|NA
TGCGCCAGCAGCCTCAATTGGGGTGGGGCTGAAAAACTGTTTTTT
CASSLNWGGAEKLFF
>TRBV5-5|TRBJ2-7|NA|NA
TGTGCCAGCAGCGCATCCGGCTACGAGCAGTACTTC
CASSASGYEQYF
>TRBV4-1|TRBJ2-1|TRBD2|once
TGCGCCAGCAGCCAGGGGGGGTGGGATGAGCAGTTCTTC
CASSQGGWDEQFF
>TRBV7-2|TRBJ1-3|TRBD1|once
TGTGCCAGCAGCAACCAACAGGGGACCTCTGGAAACACCATATATTTT
CASSNQQGTSGNTIYF
>TRBV19|TRBJ1-5|NA|once
TGTGCCAGTAGTGCTACAGGCAATCAGCCCCAGCATTTT
CASSATGNQPQHF
>TRBV7-9|TRBJ1-6|NA|few
TGTGCCAGCAGCTTAAATGGTCCCAATTCACCCCTCCACTTT
CASSLNGPNSPLHF
>TRBV18|TRBJ1-4|NA|NA
TGTGCCAGCTCCCCGAAGGAGACTAATGAAAAACTGTTTTTT
CASSPKETNEKLFF
>TRBV2|TRBJ2-1|NA|once
TGTGCCAGCAGTGCGGACAATGAGCAGTTCTTC
CASSADNEQFF
>TRBV7-9|TRBJ2-1|NA|NA
TGTGCCAGCAGCTTAGCGCCCGGACAGGGAGGGTACAATGAGCAGTTCTTC
CASSLAPGQGGYNEQFF
>TRBV19|TRBJ1-3|TRBD1|once
TGTGCCAGTACCGAAATCCCCCGGGACAGTGATAAGGTCCCGCCCGGAAACACCATATATTTT
CASTEIPRDSDKVPPGNTIYF
>TRBV13|TRBJ1-1|NA|NA
TGTGCCAGCAGCCCCCGAGGGGAGGGGGAAACTGAAGCTTTCTTT
CASSPRGEGETEAFF
>TRBV28|TRBJ1-4|TRBD1|NA
TGTGCCAGCAGTTCTGGGACAGGGTTAGAAGAAAAACTGTTTTTT
CASSSGTGLEEKLFF
>TRBV27|TRBJ2-7|TRBD2|NA
TGTGCCAGCAGTTCGGGGGGGAGTTACTCTAGGGAGCAGTACTTC
CASSSGGSYSREQYF
>TRBV4-1|TRBJ1-2|NA|NA
TGCGCCAGCAGCCAAGGGGGGACCTCGATGCTATCTGGTGGCTACACCTTC
CASSQGGTSMLSGGYTF
>TRBV7-6|TRBJ1-1|NA|few
TGTGCCAGCAGCTTAGAGGCCCTGAACACTGAAGCTTTCTTT
CASSLEALNTEAFF
>TRBV6-5|TRBJ1-1|NA|NA
TGTGCCAGCAGTTATCATCGGGTGAACACTGAAGCTTTCTTT
CASSYHRVNTEAFF
>TRBV27|TRBJ2-7|NA|once
TGTGCCAGCAAGGGGGGTTCCTACGAGCAGTACTTC
CASKGGSYEQYF
>TRBV7-9|TRBJ2-3|TRBD2|NA
TGTGCCAGCAGCCTCCTCCCCGGCGGGGGATTCTCAAATACGCAGTATTTT
CASSLLPGGGFSNTQYF
>TRBV29-1|TRBJ1-3|NA|once
TGCAGCGTTTCGTACCGAGGTGGAAACACCATATATTTT
CSVSYRGGNTIYF
>TRBV6-2/TRBV6-3|TRBJ2-1|NA|NA
TGTGCCAGCAGTTACCCTCTTAAACTAGGAGCGATTAATGAGCAGTTCTTC
CASSYPLKLGAINEQFF
>TRBV20-1|TRBJ1-4|NA|NA
TGCAGCGGGGAGGTCTATGAAAAACTGTTTTTT
CSGEVYEKLFF
>TRBV6-2/TRBV6-3|TRBJ1-2|NA|few
TGTGCCAGCAGTTACTCGGGGCAGGGGTCGAGGAATGGCTACACCTTC
CASSYSGQGSRNGYTF
>TRBV27|TRBJ2-7|NA|NA
TGTGCCAGCAGTTTAAACAGGTCGCCTTACTACGAGCAGTACTTC
CASSLNRSPYYEQYF
>TRBV11-2|TRBJ2-7|TRBD2|NA
TGTGCCAGCAGCACCAGCGGGGACCCCTCCTACGAGCAGTACTTC
CASSTSGDPSYEQYF